The T cell receptor beta chain under discussion was sequenced for a study of cytomegalovirus exposure and HLA in healthy donors. Study information: Counted in an early data release were about 85 million unique TCRs from HLA-typed donors. Among the 400 or so donors who were genotyped, approximately 83% fell in the genetic ancestry cluster that is associated with self-reported Caucasian donors. General study points: Association of about 17,000 TCR beta sequences with HLA alleles was found at 0.05 false discovery rate in a later analysis.

This PCR relied on a set of 60 Vbeta primers and 13 Jbeta primers. Assay used: immunoSEQ multiplex PCR; TCRdb lists only in-frame clones, some missing. Counted here are around 130,000 clones, approximately 69% occurring once; the ten biggest clones make up 6.6%. Each donor was healthy, and each was a bone marrow donor. Trimming took 0 bases from V and 10 from J, leaving 7 bases between them. The V gene's germline CDR1 is LNHNV and CDR2 YYDKDF (reference sequence). The CDR3 runs to 12 residues. On this clone itself: Its specificity is unknown.

The chain joins TRBV15 to TRBJ2-1, with D uncertain. The sequencing input was PBMCs. The sequence was obtained from a man aged 40-55 years in good health and CMV-seropositive. The CDR3 region is CATSRDEEEQFF. The DNA of the CDR3 is TGTGCCACCAGCAGAGATGAGGAAGAGCAGTTCTTC. Combining the CDR3 with reference TRBV15 and TRBJ2-1 gives the whole variable domain DAMVIQNPRYQVTQFGKPVTLSCSQTLNHNVMYWYQQKSSQAPKLLFHYYDKDFNNEADTPDNFQSRRPNTSFCFLDIRSPGLGDTAMYLCATSRDEEEQFFGPGTRLTVL.